This entry is about one T cell receptor beta chain. The antigen is undetermined. Generation of TCR beta libraries employed quantitative 5'-RACE incorporating molecular barcodes. TCRdb re-derived calls from the 5' RACE reads in MiXCR, one entry per CDR3 protein. The table records around 770,000 distinct CDR3 sequences, around 20% of them present only once. Germline V lookup: CDR1 DFQATT, CDR2 SNEGSKA (reference sequence). V gave up 6 bases and J gave up 8 bases, with 13 bases separating them. This CDR3 has 12 amino acids. These data belong to a study of CD8 T cells in ankylosing spondylitis. Regarding the study as a whole: In the blood and synovial fluid of reactive arthritis, some motif variants had been previously reported. For ankylosing spondylitis blood, a TCR beta motif of fewer than 10 highly homologous variants appeared characteristic.

What was sequenced was blood, either unsorted or a sorted T cell fraction (not recorded which). The chain uses TRBV20-1 and TRBJ1-4, with TRBD1 as a possible D gene (5 bases). This TCR was sampled from a male donor with ankylosing spondylitis. CDR3 loop: CSAPLWGEKLFF. CDR3 sequence (DNA): TGCAGTGCGCCACTATGGGGGGAAAAACTGTTTTTT.